What follows are 5 T cell receptor beta chains derived from one specimen sequenced in a study of blood T cells in healthy people across ages. Primed by a sample-barcoded 5' primer and a J-beta primer mix, a second PCR proceeded for roughly 7 to 11 cycles. TCRdb re-called the 5' RACE reads with MiXCR, one entry per CDR3 protein. The sample carries about 900,000 distinct CDR3 sequences, roughly 52% recorded once. Input material: blood. The source is a man younger than 45 in good health.

V usage is TRBV30 and J usage is TRBJ2-5; 8 bases fit TRBD2. The CDR3 runs to 15 residues. The germline V gene encodes CDR1 GTSNPN and CDR2 SVGIG (reference sequence). Trimming at V came to 0 bases and at J to 5 bases, leaving 8 bases not matched to a gene. As DNA, the CDR3 is TGTGCCTGGAGTGTAAGCGGGGGTCCCCTTGAGACCCAGTACTTC. It codes for CAWSVSGGPLETQYF.

This clonotype was picked up one time. The chain combines TRBV20-1 with TRBJ1-1; 7 positions agree with TRBD1. The CDR3 sequence is 14 residues long. Trimming took 0 bases from V and 5 from J; bases not matched to a gene: 6. The germline gives CDR1 DFQATT, CDR2 SNEGSKA (reference sequence). The CDR3 sequence is CSARDPVRGTEAFF. The CDR3 DNA reads as TGCAGTGCTAGAGATCCAGTCAGGGGGACTGAAGCTTTCTTT.

The chain joins TRBV29-1 to TRBJ1-1; D possibly corresponds to TRBD1 (6 bases). The CDR3 extends over 13 amino acids. V was clipped by 2 bases and J by 6 bases, with 13 bases between them. Per the germline V gene, CDR1 is SQVTM and CDR2 is ANQGSEA. For the CDR3, the DNA is TGCAGCGTTGAAAATCAGGGGAGGGCTGAAGCTTTCTTT. Encoded protein: CSVENQGRAEAFF.

In regard to this clonotype: This clone may be a read error of a much larger clone one base away. The DNA for the CDR3 is TGTGCCAGCAGCTCGACTAGCGGGTCATCCAATGAGCAGTTCTTC. It is translated as CASSSTSGSSNEQFF. The V and J genes are TRBV7-2 and TRBJ2-1; 10 positions match TRBD2. The CDR3 runs to 15 residues. Germline V gives CDR1 SGHTA, CDR2 FQGNSA. V dropped 4 bases and J dropped 6; count of bases not matched to a gene: 6. Based on the CDR3 plus reference TRBV7-2 and TRBJ2-1, the full variable domain is GAGVSQSPSNKVTEKGKDVELRCDPISGHTALYWYRQSLGQGLEFLIYFQGNSAPDKSGLPSDRFSAERTGGSVSTLTIQRTQQEDSAVYLCASSSTSGSSNEQFFGPGTRLTVL.

The chain recombines TRBV4-2 with TRBJ2-2, with 9 bases lining up with TRBD2. The CDR3 runs to 16 residues. Germline trimming cut 0 bases from V and 5 bases from J; bases unmatched to any gene: 4. Germline CDR1 LGHNA, CDR2 YNFKEQ. The CDR3 protein is CASSQDGGLATGELFF. The DNA of the CDR3 is TGTGCCAGCAGCCAAGATGGAGGACTAGCGACCGGGGAGCTGTTTTTT.